Below are 17 T cell receptor beta chains sequenced from a single sample in a study. TCRdb reprocessed the 5' RACE reads via MiXCR and lists one record per CDR3 protein. The sample has some 40,000 distinct CDR3 sequences, 29% seen once. The sequenced material came from memory CD4+ T cells sorted from a lymph node. Specified subset: memory CD4+ T cells, CD4+CD45RO+CD25-. Receptors were obtained from a female donor with breast cancer.

The rearrangement uses TRBV6-5 and TRBJ2-7; weak D call: TRBD2 (6 bases). V lost 6 bases, J lost 7 bases, and 19 bases lay in between. Germline V lookup: CDR1 MNHEY, CDR2 SVGAGI. This CDR3 comprises 14 residues. The CDR3 loop reads CASRTGTDYNEQYF. The CDR3 nucleotides are TGTGCCAGCAGAACCGGGACTGATTACAATGAGCAGTACTTC.

CDR3 loop: CASSFLDIRPYSNQPQHF. CDR3 coding DNA: TGCGCCAGCAGCTTCCTAGACATCAGGCCTTATAGCAATCAGCCCCAGCATTTT. J is TRBJ1-5 and V is TRBV5-1, with D hard to call. Germline V gene lookup returns CDR1 SGHRS and CDR2 YFSETQ. CDR3 length: 18 residues. Between the trimmed V and J ends, which lost 2 bases and 0 bases, there was a span of 18 bases.

Worth noting for this clonotype: At one end the junction does not follow the germline gene, possibly because of a read error. The rearrangement joins TRBV11-2 to TRBJ1-1; D possibly corresponds to TRBD1 (5 bases). This CDR3 comprises 13 residues. Germline lookup yields CDR1 SGHAT and CDR2 FQNNGV. The DNA for the CDR3 is TGTGCCAGCAGATTAGACGGGGGAACTGAAGCTTTCTTT. This encodes CASRLDGGTEAFF.

The chain uses TRBV25-1 and TRBJ2-1; weak D call: TRBD1 (5 bases). Germline CDR1 is MGHDK and CDR2 is SYGVNS. CDR3 size: 13 residues. The germline V and J ends were trimmed by 4 bases and 5 bases, with 9 bases remaining between them. As DNA, the CDR3 is TGTGCCAGCAGTGCCAACAGGAACAATGAGCAGTTCTTC. Protein sequence: CASSANRNNEQFF.

This chain joins TRBV5-5 and TRBJ1-2; 8 nucleotides agree with TRBD1. Germline V gives CDR1 SGHKS, CDR2 YYEKEE (reference sequence). The ends lost 2 bases at V and 7 bases at J; junction bases unmatched: 4. This CDR3 has 13 amino acids. The CDR3 bases are TGTGCCAGCAGCTTTCAGGGGGCGTTTGGCTACACCTTC. This translates into CASSFQGAFGYTF.

This clonotype was observed a few times. This sequence joins TRBV7-2 and TRBJ2-7; D unresolved. Trimming took 5 bases from V and 5 from J, leaving 13 bases between them. CDR3 length equals 13 residues. From germline, CDR1 is SGHTA and CDR2 FQGNSA. The CDR3 sequence is CASSPDPSHEQYF. CDR3 bases: TGTGCCAGCAGCCCCGACCCTTCCCACGAGCAGTACTTC.

This clonotype was found a few times. The chain combines TRBV7-9 with TRBJ2-5, with TRBD2 matching over 8 bases. The CDR3 runs to 14 residues. Trimming cost V 4 bases and J 6 bases; bases outside gene matches: 7. CDR1 and CDR2 (germline): SEHNR, FQNEAQ (reference sequence). In DNA, the CDR3 is TGTGCCAGCAGCTCCGGGACTAGTGAGAAGACCCAGTACTTC. Translating gives CASSSGTSEKTQYF.

Only a few counts were recorded for this clonotype. An end of the junction does not agree with germline; a read error may underlie this. The chain couples TRBV27 to TRBJ2-7; D not certain. The CDR3 is made up of 11 amino acids. CDR1 is MNHEY, CDR2 SMNVEV, per germline (reference sequence). The DNA for the CDR3 is TGTGCCAGTAGTTCGCTCTCCGAGCAGTACTTC. Translation gives CASSSLSEQYF.

V and J are TRBV7-2 and TRBJ1-1; D unclear. Trimming stripped 3 bases from V and 5 bases from J, with 10 bases between. The CDR3 is 13 amino acids. CDR1 and CDR2 (germline): SGHTA, FQGNSA. The CDR3 region is CASSFATQTEAFF. The CDR3 nucleotides are TGTGCCAGCAGCTTCGCCACTCAAACTGAAGCTTTCTTT.

This clonotype was observed a few times. The gene calls are TRBV12-3 or TRBV12-4 and TRBJ2-5, with D unclear. Trimming removed 6 bases from V and 0 bases from J, with 14 bases in between. The CDR3 length is 15 residues. The CDR3 here is CASSRGPSYQETQYF. The DNA for the CDR3 is TGTGCCAGCAGCCGTGGACCATCGTACCAAGAGACCCAGTACTTC.

A few counts support this clonotype. This CDR3 is CSARDTNTAGELFF. The CDR3 DNA reads as TGCAGTGCTAGAGATACCAACACCGCCGGGGAGCTGTTTTTT. The V and J genes are TRBV20-1 and TRBJ2-2; no firm D call. Germline V lookup: CDR1 DFQATT, CDR2 SNEGSKA (reference sequence). This CDR3 is 14 amino acids long. V lost 0 bases to trimming and J lost 6 bases, with 11 bases between them.

Many counts were recorded for this clonotype. For the CDR3, the DNA is TGCAGCGTAGGCGGACAGTCATTACCCGGAGCTTTCTTT. Translation: CSVGGQSLPGAFF. The rearrangement joins TRBV29-1 to TRBJ1-1, with D possibly being TRBD1 (6 bases). The CDR3 contains 13 residues. Between the trimmed V and J ends, which lost 6 bases and 10 bases, there was a span of 21 bases. Germline CDR1 is SQVTM and CDR2 is ANQGSEA. Together with reference TRBV29-1 and TRBJ1-1, the CDR3 gives the full variable domain: SAVISQKPSRDICQRGTSLTIQCQVDSQVTMMFWYRQQPGQSLTLIATANQGSEATYESGFVIDKFPISRPNLTFSTLTVSNMSPEDSSIYLCSVGGQSLPGAFFGQGTRLTVV.

The J gene is TRBJ2-4, the V gene TRBV28, with TRBD1 matching over 10 bases. The CDR3 is 15 residues long. The V gene's germline CDR1 is MDHEN and CDR2 SYDVKM. Unmatched junction bases numbered 4, after V lost 8 bases and J lost 0 bases. The CDR3 protein is CASSGQGIAKNIQYF. The CDR3, as DNA: TGTGCCAGCTCGGGACAGGGGATAGCCAAAAACATTCAGTACTTC.

This clonotype was counted many times. The chain employs TRBV6-1 and TRBJ2-5; D is ambiguous. The V and J ends lost 1 base and 5 bases respectively, with 5 bases between them. CDR1 is MNHNS and CDR2 is SASEGT in the germline V gene. The CDR3 contains 12 residues. This chain's CDR3 is CASSEVRETQYF. CDR3 DNA: TGTGCCAGCAGTGAAGTAAGGGAGACCCAGTACTTC.

The V call is TRBV20-1, the J call TRBJ1-2, with 9 bases identical to TRBD1. This CDR3 contains 15 residues. Germline CDR1 and CDR2: DFQATT and SNEGSKA (reference sequence). After removal of 3 bases from V and 7 bases from J, the junction contained 12 bases not matched to a gene. The DNA for the CDR3 is TGCAGTGCTAGGGCGGCTGGACAGGGGCCTCGTGGCTACACCTTC. Protein product: CSARAAGQGPRGYTF.

The genes are TRBV13 and TRBJ2-7, with D perhaps matching TRBD2 (6 bases). Germline loops: CDR1 PRHDT, CDR2 FYEKMQ (reference sequence). The CDR3 contains 15 residues. Trimming shortened V by 1 base and J by 4 bases, and 14 bases separated the two germline ends. The CDR3 loop reads CASSLVAGKGYEQYF. Here the CDR3 DNA reads TGTGCCAGCAGCTTAGTGGCGGGAAAGGGGTACGAGCAGTACTTC.

The chain uses TRBV7-2 and TRBJ2-3; no clear D. Germline V gene sequence: CDR1 SGHTA, CDR2 FQGNSA. Trimming took off 2 bases at V and 6 bases at J, with 18 bases between the two ends. The CDR3 consists of 16 residues. This CDR3 is CASSLSDDQTWDTQYF. The CDR3 DNA reads TGTGCCAGCAGCTTATCGGACGATCAGACGTGGGATACGCAGTATTTT.